The source of this T cell receptor beta chain is a study of human T cells and chemical hapten exposure. Study-level background: The patients were mostly female; they had alopecia areata, totalis or universalis.

During construction of the library, unique molecular identifiers were attached to individual cDNA molecules for quantitative, reproducible TCR counting. One entry per CDR3 protein results from TCRdb running MiXCR on the RACE reads. The sample yields around 74,000 distinct CDR3 sequences, approximately 35% seen once. General study findings and limits: Having alopecia, donors may respond immunologically unlike healthy people.

Concerning this clonotype: Its antigen remains unidentified.

Germline V lookup: CDR1 SGHTA, CDR2 FQGTGA. The CDR3 has 14 residues. With 1 base clipped from V and 11 bases from J, the junction kept 5 bases outside the gene matches. Regarding time point: patch test 1, 2 weeks after DPC sensitization. Treatment meaning: therapeutic diphenylcyclopropenone sensitization with weekly scalp DPC. Sequenced here: whole blood, sampled in connection with sensitization to the hapten diphenylcyclopropenone (DPC). This chain connects TRBV7-3 to TRBJ2-5, with 12 bases identical to TRBD2. The receptor was derived from a man aged 40-49 years with alopecia areata. Some clones in this sample may be carry-over from other donors' samples. CDR3 sequence (DNA): TGTGCCAGCAGCTTAAGTGGACTAGCGGGATCACAGTACTTC. Protein: CASSLSGLAGSQYF.